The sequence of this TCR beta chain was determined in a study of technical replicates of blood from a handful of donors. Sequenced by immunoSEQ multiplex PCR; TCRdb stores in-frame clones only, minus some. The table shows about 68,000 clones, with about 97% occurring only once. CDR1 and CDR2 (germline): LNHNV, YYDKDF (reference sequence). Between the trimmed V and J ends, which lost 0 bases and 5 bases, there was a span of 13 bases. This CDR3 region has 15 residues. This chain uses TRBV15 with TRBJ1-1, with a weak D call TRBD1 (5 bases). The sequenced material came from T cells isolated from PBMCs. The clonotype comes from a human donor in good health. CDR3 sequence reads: CATSRDLEEGTEAFF. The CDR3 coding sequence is TGTGCCACCAGCAGAGATCTAGAGGAGGGGACTGAAGCTTTCTTT.